The T cell receptor beta chain described here comes from a study of blood T cell repertoires in COVID-19. Study overall: The study drew acute and convalescent COVID-19 samples from the United States, Italy and Spain. Sources were T cells, B-cell-depleted T cells, or PBMCs; the material itself was cDNA or gDNA.

V was clipped by 2 bases and J by 2 bases; unmatched bases: 2. Germline CDR1 is SGHNT and CDR2 is YYREEE (reference sequence). The CDR3 spans 15 residues. This table comes from immunoSEQ multiplex PCR, and its TCRdb copy is limited to in-frame clones, with some not included. The sample records approximately 200,000 clones, approximately 90% being singletons. The V gene is TRBV5-4, the J gene TRBJ2-7; 12 nucleotides match TRBD2. The TCR comes from a man aged 30 to 39 with acute or convalescent COVID-19. Material for sequencing was peripheral blood. The DNA for the CDR3 is TGTGCCAGCAGCTTATGGACTAGCGGGACCTACGAGCAGTACTTC. Protein: CASSLWTSGTYEQYF.